The T cell receptor beta chain described here comes from a study of human T cells and chemical hapten exposure. Overall study: Skin of the upper inner arm, roughly 2 cm by roughly 2 cm, received 2% DPC for sensitization. Patients, largely female, had alopecia areata, totalis or universalis. General study findings and limits: In the PT1 data, expanded TCR counts showed a positive correlation with patch test score.

This clonotype came up many times. Its antigen is not known. During construction of the library, unique molecular identifiers were attached to individual cDNA molecules for quantitative, reproducible TCR counting. From the RACE reads, TCRdb called clonotypes with MiXCR, one entry per CDR3 protein. The sample carries tens of thousands of distinct CDR3 sequences, approximately 6.7% recorded once. Time point in this sample: pre-sensitization, week 0. Regarding treatment: therapeutic diphenylcyclopropenone sensitization with weekly scalp DPC. This TCR was sampled from a woman aged 30 to 39 with alopecia areata. Some clones in this sample may be carry-over from other donors' samples. Source: whole blood, taken in connection with sensitization to the hapten diphenylcyclopropenone (DPC).

CDR3 nucleotide sequence: TGCGCCAGCAGCATTGGCGTCGATCGGGGATATACGCAGTATTTT. It translates to CASSIGVDRGYTQYF. The chain is built from TRBV5-1 and TRBJ2-3; possible D gene TRBD2, 5 bases. Germline V gene lookup returns CDR1 SGHRS and CDR2 YFSETQ. The CDR3 length is 15 residues. With 4 bases removed from V and 7 bases from J, the gap between germline ends came to 19 bases.